The text below deals with one TCR beta chain. This sample's TCRbeta library carried unique molecular identifier barcodes. TCRdb re-analysed the PCR reads in MiXCR, keeping a single row per CDR3 protein. The table records about 270,000 distinct CDR3 sequences, roughly 9.5% of them present only once. These data come from a study of T-cell reconstitution after alpha-beta-depleted transplantation in children. The sample consisted of PBMCs from the stem cell graft donor, taken from the stem cell graft. The TCR sequence derives from a human donor who donated a stem cell graft to a child with SCID.

Here the CDR3 reads CSAIAGTYTF. The CDR3 region has the DNA TGCAGTGCTATTGCGGGAACCTACACCTTC. The chain links TRBV20-1 to TRBJ1-2, with no clear D. Germline CDR1 DFQATT, CDR2 SNEGSKA (reference sequence). The CDR3 contains 10 residues. The V and J ends lost 4 bases and 10 bases respectively, with 10 bases between them.